This T cell receptor beta chain comes out of a study of vaccination and CD4 T cells after COVID-19. Study background: Roughly 10 convalescent patients had mild and one had severe PCR-confirmed SARS-CoV-2 disease. A median of around 70 days (range 14 to 241) separated dose two from the taking of post-vaccine samples. Study outcomes and limitations: Researchers report that a median 86.3% of reactive clones in convalescent patients surfaced only post-vaccination. Vaccine-specific clones numbering 304 of 307 showed spike mono-reactivity in convalescent patients.

From the PCR reads, TCRdb called clonotypes with MiXCR, one entry per CDR3 protein. The sample yields about 36,000 distinct CDR3 sequences, 36% seen once. This CDR3 spans 17 amino acids. Looked up from germline, CDR1 is DFQATT and CDR2 is SNEGSKA (reference sequence). The time point denotes: late sampling 161 to 241 days after vaccination in a few convalescent patients. This clonotype has a handful of counts. Its matching antigen is unknown. A junction end diverges from the germline sequence, so it may reflect a read error. Specimen: CD4+ T cells from blood, collected about 7 months after SARS-CoV-2 vaccination. The clonotype was recovered from a human donor who had recovered from COVID-19. This chain joins TRBV20-1 and TRBJ2-1; 8 bases line up with TRBD2. This chain's CDR3 is CSARGSGGAGRPSSGVF. CDR3 nucleotide sequence: TGCAGTGCTAGAGGATCGGGAGGGGCGGGACGACCCTCGAGCGGAGTCTTC.